This is a list of T cell receptor beta chains from one sample in a study of blood T cell repertoires in COVID-19. Clones were read by immunoSEQ multiplex PCR, and TCRdb kept only the in-frame ones, dropping some. The table includes 150,000 or so clones, approximately 90% detected once. Sequences were obtained from peripheral blood. The receptor set was obtained from a man aged 50-59 years with acute or convalescent COVID-19. Both conserved end residues are part of each CDR3. A D gene is named only where the DNA matches it firmly. Clone size is stated in some rows and not others, as once, few, many or a class when expanded.

J gene,D gene,V gene,clone size,CDR3 DNA,CDR3 protein
TRBJ2-3,TRBD2,TRBV5-4,few,TGTGCCAGCTCGGGACTAGCGGGAGGGGGGGCAGATACGCAGTATTTT,CASSGLAGGGADTQYF
TRBJ1-6,.,TRBV5-1,.,TGCGCCAGCAGCTTGGGACGGAGCTCCTATAATTCACCCCTCCACTTT,CASSLGRSSYNSPLHF
TRBJ1-2,.,TRBV5-6,.,TGTGCCAGCAGCCCCGTAAACAGGGTGAAGGGCTACACCTTC,CASSPVNRVKGYTF
TRBJ1-3,.,TRBV4-1,.,TGCGCCAGCAGCCAAGGGGGCCTCGGAAACACCATATATTTT,CASSQGGLGNTIYF
TRBJ1-2,TRBD1,TRBV30,.,TGTGCCTGGAGTAGGGGACAGACTAACTATGGCTACACCTTC,CAWSRGQTNYGYTF
TRBJ2-3,.,TRBV21-1,.,TGTGCCAGCAGCAATGGAGTTATAGGGGTGCTAGCGGGACCCGTACCCCCCCCAGATACGCAGTATTTT,CASSNGVIGVLAGPVPPPDTQYF
TRBJ1-2,.,TRBV7-2,.,TGTGCCAGCAGCCCTGGGGGGGCCCTGAACTATGGCTACACCTTC,CASSPGGALNYGYTF
TRBJ1-2,.,TRBV13,.,TGTGCCAGCAGCTTAGGCCGAACAGGGTACTATGGCTACACCTTC,CASSLGRTGYYGYTF
TRBJ2-1,TRBD2,TRBV5-1,.,TGCGCCAGCAGCCTTCAAGCTACGGGGGGGAGGGCCGATGAGCAGTTCTTC,CASSLQATGGRADEQFF
TRBJ1-2,.,TRBV9,.,TGTGCCAGCAGCGTCAGGGGAAATGGCTACACCTTC,CASSVRGNGYTF